One and the same sample provided the 3 T cell receptor beta chains below, sequenced in a study of CD8+CD57+ T cells in acquired aplastic anemia. Profiles of TCR beta VDJ and CDR3 were generated from a genomic DNA template. TCRdb recomputed calls from the reads with MiXCR, one row per CDR3 protein. The table lists over 150,000 distinct CDR3 sequences, around 40% of them singletons, with approximately 1% in the top ten. The sample taken for sequencing was sorted CD4+, CD8+, or CD8+CD57+ T cells (not recorded which) from PBMCs. These receptor sequences come from a human donor in good health.

This clonotype was seen at least ten times. The chain uses TRBV5-1 and TRBJ2-3; no reliable D call. The CDR3 is made up of 14 amino acids. V dropped 6 bases and J dropped 0 bases, with 11 bases sitting between them. Germline loops: CDR1 SGHRS, CDR2 YFSETQ. The CDR3 sequence: CASTRRSSTDTQYF. The CDR3 region has the DNA TGCGCCAGCACTCGTCGATCTAGCACAGATACGCAGTATTTT.

The rearrangement uses TRBV30 and TRBJ2-3, with 9 bases matching TRBD2. Germline V gives CDR1 GTSNPN, CDR2 SVGIG (reference sequence). CDR3 length equals 14 residues. V dropped 3 bases and J dropped 3; count of bases not matched to a gene: 4. The CDR3 DNA sequence: TGTGCCTGGAGGCTAGCGGGAAGTACAGATACGCAGTATTTT. It is translated as CAWRLAGSTDTQYF.

This clonotype counts as medium-sized. The V and J genes are TRBV7-6 and TRBJ2-3; no clear D gene. CDR3 length: 13 residues. Trimming stripped 5 bases from V and 0 bases from J, with 6 bases between. Per germline, CDR1 SGHVS and CDR2 FNYEAQ. The CDR3 DNA follows: TGTGCCAGCAGCCCGACGAGCACAGATACGCAGTATTTT. Amino acids: CASSPTSTDTQYF.